The clone carrying this T cell receptor beta chain was observed a handful of times. Its target is unknown. This sample is drawn from a study of beta chain features in type 1 diabetes. As for the study in general: Sorted cells numbering some 110 million were examined across all samples.

Study-level findings and limits: The study found fewer insertions and more deletions at VDJ junctions in type 1 diabetes patients. Naive, central memory and Treg TCRB repertoires seemed to resemble each other more closely in patients than they did in healthy donors.

The CDR3 has 15 amino acids. In germline, CDR1 is SGDLS, CDR2 YYNGEE. V shed 3 bases, J shed 2 bases, and the junction held 4 bases outside the gene matches. Sequencing targeted expressed TCRB transcripts, as all isolated RNA had been reverse transcribed. Sequencing was performed with immunoSEQ multiplex PCR; in TCRdb, only in-frame clones are kept and a portion is missing. The sample includes a few hundred thousand clones, 30% of them seen just once. Blood was collected once per donor into heparin, averaging about 116 mL. Sequences were obtained from naive CD4+ T cells from blood. This TCR came from a man younger than 30 in good health. The J gene is TRBJ1-1, the V gene TRBV9; 10 bases fit TRBD1. For the CDR3, the DNA is TGTGCCAGCAGCGGAGACAGGGGGCCCAACACTGAAGCTTTCTTT. As protein: CASSGDRGPNTEAFF.